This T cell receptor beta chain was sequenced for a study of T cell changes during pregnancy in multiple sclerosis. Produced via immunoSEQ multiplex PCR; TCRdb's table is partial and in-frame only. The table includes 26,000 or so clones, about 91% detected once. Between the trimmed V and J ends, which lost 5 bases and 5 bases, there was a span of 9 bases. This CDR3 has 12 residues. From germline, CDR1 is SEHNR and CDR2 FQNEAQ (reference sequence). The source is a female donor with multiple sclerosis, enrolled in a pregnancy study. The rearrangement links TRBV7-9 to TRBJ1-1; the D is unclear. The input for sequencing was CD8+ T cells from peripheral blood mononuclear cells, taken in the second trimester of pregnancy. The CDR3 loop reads CASSPWETEAFF. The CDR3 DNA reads TGTGCCAGCAGCCCCTGGGAGACTGAAGCTTTCTTT.